A selection of T cell receptor beta chains follows, all from one sample in a study of T cell responses to AZD1222 COVID-19 vaccine. The data were produced by immunoSEQ multiplex PCR, yet TCRdb's version contains in-frame clones alone and is incomplete. The sample lists about 130,000 clones, roughly 87% seen once, with approximately 9.4% in the top ten. The material sequenced was peripheral blood, taken 28 days after the second AZD1222 dose. The receptor source for this set is an adult who received the AZD1222 COVID-19 vaccine. Each CDR3 is given with its conserved first and last residue. D genes are given only for firm matches. Clone size is given for some rows only: seen once, a few or many times, or a class if the clone is expanded.

abundance,v_gene,j_gene,d_gene,CDR3nt,CDR3aa
NA,TRBV27,TRBJ1-5,NA,TGTGCCAGCAGTTTTGGGAGTTACCAGCCCCAGCATTTT,CASSFGSYQPQHF
NA,TRBV20-1,TRBJ2-5,TRBD2,TGCAGTGCCAGTCTGACTAGCGGGGGGTTCGTACAAGAGACCCAGTACTTC,CSASLTSGGFVQETQYF
NA,TRBV15,TRBJ1-1,NA,TGTGCCACCAGCAGAACCAGGGGGAACACTGAAGCTTTCTTT,CATSRTRGNTEAFF
NA,TRBV5-1,TRBJ1-6,TRBD1,TGCGCCAGCAGCTCCGGACAGGGGTTGGCGAATTCACCCCTCCACTTT,CASSSGQGLANSPLHF
NA,TRBV15,TRBJ1-2,NA,TGTGCCACCAGCCCCGGATACTATGGCTACACCTTC,CATSPGYYGYTF
NA,TRBV27,TRBJ2-2,NA,TGTGCCAGCAGTATGGGAGGCGCCGGGGAGCTGTTTTTT,CASSMGGAGELFF
NA,TRBV19,TRBJ1-2,NA,TGTGCCAGTAGTATCTCCCGGACGGCCCATGGCTACACCTTC,CASSISRTAHGYTF
NA,TRBV2,TRBJ1-3,NA,TGTGCCAGCAGTGAAAGCGACGGCTCTGGAAACACCATATATTTT,CASSESDGSGNTIYF
NA,TRBV20-1,TRBJ1-2,NA,TGCAGTGCTAGTAGCCAGCCTAGGGCTGGCTACACCTTC,CSASSQPRAGYTF
NA,TRBV19,TRBJ1-5,NA,TGTGCCAGTAAAGACATCGTAGAGTGGCAGCCCCAGCATTTT,CASKDIVEWQPQHF
NA,TRBV6-5,TRBJ2-6,TRBD2,TGTGCCAGCACTGGCGGGGGGGCCGGGGCCAACGTCCTGACTTTC,CASTGGGAGANVLTF
NA,TRBV18,TRBJ1-1,NA,TGTGCCAGCTCAGCAGCAGGGGACACTGAAGCTTTCTTT,CASSAAGDTEAFF
NA,TRBV7-8,TRBJ2-6,NA,TGTGCCAGCAGCTTAGCGAAGGGTACTGGGGCCAACGTCCTGACTTTC,CASSLAKGTGANVLTF
NA,TRBV19,TRBJ1-1,NA,TGTGCCAGTAGTTCCCTTGAGGGGGTAGAGGGGACTGAAGCTTTCTTT,CASSSLEGVEGTEAFF
few,TRBV5-6,TRBJ1-3,NA,TGTGCCAGCCCCCCCGGAAACACCATATATTTT,CASPPGNTIYF
NA,TRBV5-1,TRBJ2-1,TRBD1,TGCGCCAGCAGTTTCACCGGGACAGGCGACAATGAGCAGTTCTTC,CASSFTGTGDNEQFF
NA,TRBV27,TRBJ1-4,NA,TGTGCCAGCCGAGGTAGCAATGAAAAACTGTTTTTT,CASRGSNEKLFF
NA,TRBV18,TRBJ1-2,NA,TGTGCCAGCTCACCGTGGCTGCAAGGCGATGGCTACACCTTC,CASSPWLQGDGYTF
NA,TRBV5-1,TRBJ1-3,NA,TGCGCCAGCAGCTTACAACCAGATTCTGGAAACACCATATATTTT,CASSLQPDSGNTIYF
NA,TRBV7-9,TRBJ2-3,NA,TGTGCCAGCAGCTTAGCTCTGGGGGCCACAGATACGCAGTATTTT,CASSLALGATDTQYF
NA,TRBV18,TRBJ1-3,NA,TGTGCCAGCTTCACCTACGGAGACACCATATATTTT,CASFTYGDTIYF
NA,TRBV23-1,TRBJ2-7,NA,TGCGCCAGCAGTCCCACCCAGGGATCCCCCCTCTCCGAGCAGTACTTC,CASSPTQGSPLSEQYF
NA,TRBV12-3/TRBV12-4,TRBJ2-1,NA,TGTGCCAGCAGTTTAAGACTTCATAATGAGCAGTTCTTC,CASSLRLHNEQFF
NA,TRBV2,TRBJ1-3,NA,TGTGCCAGCAGTGATTTGGGTACTGGAAACACCATATATTTT,CASSDLGTGNTIYF
NA,TRBV19,TRBJ2-2,TRBD2,TGTGCCAGTAGTCCTACTAGCGGTGAGAACACCGGGGAGCTGTTTTTT,CASSPTSGENTGELFF
NA,TRBV6-5,TRBJ2-4,TRBD1,TGTGCCAGCAGCCTGGACAGGGGAAGTAGAAACATTCAGTACTTC,CASSLDRGSRNIQYF
NA,TRBV30,TRBJ1-1,NA,TGTGCCTGGAGTGTATGGGGCGGTGAAGCTTTCTTT,CAWSVWGGEAFF
NA,TRBV9,TRBJ1-2,NA,TGTGCCAGCAGCGTTCAGAATGGCTACACCTTC,CASSVQNGYTF
NA,TRBV15,TRBJ1-3,TRBD1,TGTGCCACCAGCACTTACCCCGGGACAGGGGTCGGAAACACCATATATTTT,CATSTYPGTGVGNTIYF
NA,TRBV7-8,TRBJ2-3,TRBD1,TGTGCCAGCAGCCCGACCCCCCTAAGACAGGGAAGCACAGATACGCAGTATTTT,CASSPTPLRQGSTDTQYF
NA,TRBV7-9,TRBJ1-2,NA,TGTGCCAGCAGCATTCGGGACGTATCTGGCTACACCTTC,CASSIRDVSGYTF
NA,TRBV7-2,TRBJ2-7,NA,TGTGCCAGCAGCCCACGGACCGCGGTGGGCTACGAGCAGTACTTC,CASSPRTAVGYEQYF
NA,TRBV6-2/TRBV6-3,TRBJ1-5,NA,TGTGCCAGCAGTTACGGTGGACGCGGCAATCAGCCCCAGCATTTT,CASSYGGRGNQPQHF
NA,TRBV5-1,TRBJ2-2,NA,TGCGCCAGCAGCATCTCTCTAGTTACCGGGGAGCTGTTTTTT,CASSISLVTGELFF
NA,TRBV18,TRBJ2-1,TRBD2,TGTGCCAGCTCACCCCCTAGCGGGGGGGCCAGAAATGAGCAGTTCTTC,CASSPPSGGARNEQFF
NA,TRBV15,TRBJ2-1,TRBD2,TGTGCCACCAGCAAAGGTAGCGGGGTCTACAATGAGCAGTTCTTC,CATSKGSGVYNEQFF
NA,TRBV5-6,TRBJ1-1,NA,TGTGCCAGCAGCTTGGCGGGGGCTAGTGAAGCTTTCTTT,CASSLAGASEAFF
NA,TRBV10-1,TRBJ2-2,NA,TGCGCCAGCAGTGAGAGAGCTTACACCGGGGAGCTGTTTTTT,CASSERAYTGELFF
NA,TRBV28,TRBJ2-3,TRBD2,TGTGCCAGCAGTTCCTATAGCGGGCCTAGCACAGATACGCAGTATTTT,CASSSYSGPSTDTQYF
NA,TRBV14,TRBJ2-7,NA,TGTGCCAGCAGCCAAGATTCCCTCAGGGATGCCGAGCAGTACTTC,CASSQDSLRDAEQYF
NA,TRBV6-4,TRBJ2-3,NA,TGTGCCAGCAGTGACGACGGAAGCACAGATACGCAGTATTTT,CASSDDGSTDTQYF
NA,TRBV20-1,TRBJ1-5,NA,TGCAGTGCTAGTTCGAGTGGAGGGCCCCAGCATTTT,CSASSSGGPQHF